This TCR beta chain is drawn from a study of regulatory T cells in long-lasting Graves disease. Study-wide results and limits: Relative to new patients (approximately 1,000), persistent patients exhibited greater sharing of public clonotypes (around 2,700). Exclusively peripheral blood, rather than thyroid tissue, was studied.

Combining iRepertoire HTBI primers with Arm-PCR of CDR3 regions, the authors built TCR beta libraries. TCRdb reprocessed the multiplex PCR reads with MiXCR, giving one entry per CDR3 protein. The repertoire holds a few hundred thousand distinct CDR3 sequences, with roughly 12% as singletons. The sample holds many counts of this clonotype. Antigen unknown. Losses at the gene ends were 6 bases for V and 1 base for J; bases not matched to a gene: 8. The CDR3 is 16 residues long. From germline, CDR1 is SGHRS and CDR2 YFSETQ. Time point of the sample: newly diagnosed GD, antithyroid drugs for less than 3 months. RNA isolated from PBMCs was used to make the TCR library. These records were also assigned to another study, of T cells in Graves' hyperthyroidism and ophthalmopathy. That work adds: Diagnoses used clinical symptoms, serum thyroxine and TRAb, thyroid ultrasound and orbital computed tomography.

The chain joins TRBV5-1 to TRBJ2-2; 8 bases are a match to TRBD2. The origin of this receptor is a woman aged 18-29 years with Graves disease. The sample was peripheral blood mononuclear cells (PBMCs), taken at new diagnosis, from a patient treated with antithyroid drugs. The CDR3 nucleotides read TGCGCCAGCACCGAACCCGGGACTAGGAACACCGGGGAGCTGTTTTTT. Encoded protein: CASTEPGTRNTGELFF.